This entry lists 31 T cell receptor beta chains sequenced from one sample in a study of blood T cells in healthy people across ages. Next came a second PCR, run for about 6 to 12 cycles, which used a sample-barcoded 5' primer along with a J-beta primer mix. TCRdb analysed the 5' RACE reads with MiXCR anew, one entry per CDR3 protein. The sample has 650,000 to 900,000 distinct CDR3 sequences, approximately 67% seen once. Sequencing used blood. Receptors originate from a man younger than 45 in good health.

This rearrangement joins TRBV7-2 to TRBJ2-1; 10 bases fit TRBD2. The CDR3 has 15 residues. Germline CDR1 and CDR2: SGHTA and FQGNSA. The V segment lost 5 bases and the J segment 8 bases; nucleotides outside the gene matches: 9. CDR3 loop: CASSPGLAVRDEQFF. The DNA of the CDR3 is TGTGCCAGCAGCCCAGGACTAGCGGTGAGGGATGAGCAGTTCTTC.

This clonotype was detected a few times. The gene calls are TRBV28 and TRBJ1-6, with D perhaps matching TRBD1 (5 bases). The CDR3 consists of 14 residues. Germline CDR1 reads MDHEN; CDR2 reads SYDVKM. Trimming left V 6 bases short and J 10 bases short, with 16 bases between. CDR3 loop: CASRPGQSGSPLHF. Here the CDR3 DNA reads TGTGCCAGCAGACCAGGGCAATCAGGATCACCCCTCCACTTT.

The CDR3 here is CASSLAGQMNTEAFF. As DNA, the CDR3 is TGTGCCAGCAGCTTGGCCGGACAAATGAACACTGAAGCTTTCTTT. V and J are TRBV5-6 and TRBJ1-1; D might be TRBD1 (5 bases). The germline V and J ends were trimmed by 0 bases and 0 bases, with 9 bases remaining between them. The CDR3 is made up of 15 amino acids. Germline V gives CDR1 SGHDT, CDR2 YYEEEE. Drawing the rest from reference TRBV5-6 and TRBJ1-1, the complete variable domain is DAGVTQSPTHLIKTRGQQVTLRCSPKSGHDTVSWYQQALGQGPQFIFQYYEEEERQRGNFPDRFSGHQFPNYSSELNVNALLLGDSALYLCASSLAGQMNTEAFFGQGTRLTVV.

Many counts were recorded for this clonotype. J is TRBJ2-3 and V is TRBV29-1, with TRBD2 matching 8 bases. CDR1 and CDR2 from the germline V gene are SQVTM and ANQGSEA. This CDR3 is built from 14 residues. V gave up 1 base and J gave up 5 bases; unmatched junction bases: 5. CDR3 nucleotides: TGCAGCGTTGAAGGGGTAGCGGGGATAGATACGCAGTATTTT. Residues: CSVEGVAGIDTQYF.

The CDR3 reads CASSELRDRGPDTQYF. CDR3 nucleotides: TGTGCCAGCAGCGAACTCCGGGACAGGGGTCCAGATACGCAGTATTTT. The V gene is TRBV27, the J gene TRBJ2-3; TRBD1 agrees at 10 bases. After removal of 6 bases from V and 4 bases from J, the junction contained 10 bases not matched to a gene. Looked up from germline, CDR1 is MNHEY and CDR2 is SMNVEV (reference sequence). This CDR3 is built from 16 residues.

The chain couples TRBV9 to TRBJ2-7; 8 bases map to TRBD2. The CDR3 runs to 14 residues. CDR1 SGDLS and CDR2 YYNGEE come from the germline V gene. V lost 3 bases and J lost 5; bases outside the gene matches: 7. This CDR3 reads CASSATTSADEQYF. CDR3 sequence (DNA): TGTGCCAGCAGCGCCACGACTAGCGCAGACGAGCAGTACTTC.

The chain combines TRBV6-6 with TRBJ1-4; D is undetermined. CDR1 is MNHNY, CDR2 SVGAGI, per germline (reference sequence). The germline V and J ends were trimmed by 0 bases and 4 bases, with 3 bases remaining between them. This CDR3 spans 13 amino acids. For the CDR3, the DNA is TGTGCCAGCAGTTACTCCCGTAATGAAAAACTGTTTTTT. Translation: CASSYSRNEKLFF.

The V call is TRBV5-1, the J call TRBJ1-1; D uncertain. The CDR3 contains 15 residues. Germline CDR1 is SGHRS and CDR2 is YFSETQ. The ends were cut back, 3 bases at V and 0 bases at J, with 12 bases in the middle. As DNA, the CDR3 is TGCGCCAGCAGCTCCCGGCCGGAGATGAACACTGAAGCTTTCTTT. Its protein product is CASSSRPEMNTEAFF.

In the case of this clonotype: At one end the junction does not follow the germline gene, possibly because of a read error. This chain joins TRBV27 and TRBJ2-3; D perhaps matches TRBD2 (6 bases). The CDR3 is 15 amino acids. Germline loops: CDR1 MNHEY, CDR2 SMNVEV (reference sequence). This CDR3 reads CACSLMASGTDTQYF. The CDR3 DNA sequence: TGTGCCTGCAGTTTAATGGCTAGCGGCACAGATACGCAGTATTTT.

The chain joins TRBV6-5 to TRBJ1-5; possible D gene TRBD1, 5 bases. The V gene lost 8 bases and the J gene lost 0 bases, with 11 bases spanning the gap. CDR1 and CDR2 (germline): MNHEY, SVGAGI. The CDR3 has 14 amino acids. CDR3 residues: CASRQINSNQPQHF. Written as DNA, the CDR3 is TGTGCCAGCCGACAGATTAATAGCAATCAGCCCCAGCATTTT.

The DNA for the CDR3 is TGCAGTGCTAGAGTCCAGGCTAGCGGGGTGAGAGAGCAGTACTTC. This codes for CSARVQASGVREQYF. The chain combines TRBV20-1 with TRBJ2-4, with TRBD2 matching over 9 bases. From germline, CDR1 is DFQATT and CDR2 SNEGSKA (reference sequence). The V gene end was trimmed by 1 base and the J gene end by 13 bases; junction bases not matched to a gene: 14. The CDR3 sequence is 15 residues long.

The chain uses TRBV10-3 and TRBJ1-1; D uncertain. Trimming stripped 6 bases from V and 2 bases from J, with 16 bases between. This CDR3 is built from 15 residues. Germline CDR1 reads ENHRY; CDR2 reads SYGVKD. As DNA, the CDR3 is TGTGCCATCAGACCCGAAGGAGGAGGTAACACTGAAGCTTTCTTT. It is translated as CAIRPEGGGNTEAFF.

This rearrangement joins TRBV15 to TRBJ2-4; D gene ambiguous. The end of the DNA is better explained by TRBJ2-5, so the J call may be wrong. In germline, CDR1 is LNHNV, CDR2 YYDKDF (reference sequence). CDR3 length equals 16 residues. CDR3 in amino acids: CATSTSFGYRGETQYF. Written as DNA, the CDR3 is TGTGCCACCAGCACAAGCTTCGGGTACCGAGGAGAGACCCAGTACTTC.

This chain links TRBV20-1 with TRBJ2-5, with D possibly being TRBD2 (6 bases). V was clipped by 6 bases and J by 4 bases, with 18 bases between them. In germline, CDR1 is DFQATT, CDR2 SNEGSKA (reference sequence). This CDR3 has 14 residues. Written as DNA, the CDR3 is TGCAGTGCCTACCTCGGAGGGGCAGGAGAGACCCAGTACTTC. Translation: CSAYLGGAGETQYF.

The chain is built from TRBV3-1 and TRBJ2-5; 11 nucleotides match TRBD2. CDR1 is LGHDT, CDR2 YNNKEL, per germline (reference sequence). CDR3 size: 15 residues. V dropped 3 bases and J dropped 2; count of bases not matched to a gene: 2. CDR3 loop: CASSHSGGEQETQYF. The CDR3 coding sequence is TGTGCCAGCAGCCATAGCGGGGGGGAACAAGAGACCCAGTACTTC.

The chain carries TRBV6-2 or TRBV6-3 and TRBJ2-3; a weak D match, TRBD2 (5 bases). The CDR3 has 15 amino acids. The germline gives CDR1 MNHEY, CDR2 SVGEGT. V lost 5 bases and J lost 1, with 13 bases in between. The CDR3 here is CASSDYSRRTDTQYF. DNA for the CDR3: TGTGCCAGCAGTGACTACAGTCGCCGCACAGATACGCAGTATTTT.

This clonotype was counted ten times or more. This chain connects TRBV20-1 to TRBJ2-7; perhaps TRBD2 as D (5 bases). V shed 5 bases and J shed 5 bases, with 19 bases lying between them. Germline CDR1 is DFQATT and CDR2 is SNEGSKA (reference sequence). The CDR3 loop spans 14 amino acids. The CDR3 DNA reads TGCAGTGCTGACCCCCCGGACTCCTGGGACGAGCAGTACTTC. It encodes CSADPPDSWDEQYF.

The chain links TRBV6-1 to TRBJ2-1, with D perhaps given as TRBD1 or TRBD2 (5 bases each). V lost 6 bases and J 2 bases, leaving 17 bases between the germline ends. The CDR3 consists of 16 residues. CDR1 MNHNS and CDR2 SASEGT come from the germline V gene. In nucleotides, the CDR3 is TGTGCCAGCAGGCTATTCCGGGACCTACCCTACAATGAGCAGTTCTTC. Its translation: CASRLFRDLPYNEQFF.

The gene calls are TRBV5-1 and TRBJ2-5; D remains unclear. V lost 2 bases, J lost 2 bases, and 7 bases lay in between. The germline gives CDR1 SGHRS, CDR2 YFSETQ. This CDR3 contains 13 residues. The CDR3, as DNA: TGCGCCAGCAGCTTATCAGAACAAGAGACCCAGTACTTC. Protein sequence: CASSLSEQETQYF.

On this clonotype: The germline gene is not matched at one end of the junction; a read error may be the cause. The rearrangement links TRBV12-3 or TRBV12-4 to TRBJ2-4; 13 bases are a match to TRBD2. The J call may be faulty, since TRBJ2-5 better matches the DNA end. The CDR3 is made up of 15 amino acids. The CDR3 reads CVSSPRLAGGETQYF. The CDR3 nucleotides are TGTGTCAGCAGTCCGAGACTAGCGGGGGGAGAGACCCAGTACTTC.

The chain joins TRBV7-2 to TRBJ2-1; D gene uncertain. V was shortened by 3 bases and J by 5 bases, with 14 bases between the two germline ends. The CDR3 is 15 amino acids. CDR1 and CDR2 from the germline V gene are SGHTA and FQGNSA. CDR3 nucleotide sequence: TGTGCCAGCAGCTTCAGACCGTTCGTGGACAATGAGCAGTTCTTC. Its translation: CASSFRPFVDNEQFF. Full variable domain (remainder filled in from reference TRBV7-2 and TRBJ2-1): GAGVSQSPSNKVTEKGKDVELRCDPISGHTALYWYRQSLGQGLEFLIYFQGNSAPDKSGLPSDRFSAERTGGSVSTLTIQRTQQEDSAVYLCASSFRPFVDNEQFFGPGTRLTVL.

The CDR3 DNA reads TGTGCCAGCAGTTACGGGGAGGCGGGGGCCAACGTCCTGACTTTC. Residues: CASSYGEAGANVLTF. The chain combines TRBV6-5 with TRBJ2-6, with D possibly matching TRBD2 (6 bases). V was trimmed by 2 bases and J by 4 bases, leaving 9 bases between them. From germline, CDR1 is MNHEY and CDR2 SVGAGI. The CDR3 has 15 amino acids.

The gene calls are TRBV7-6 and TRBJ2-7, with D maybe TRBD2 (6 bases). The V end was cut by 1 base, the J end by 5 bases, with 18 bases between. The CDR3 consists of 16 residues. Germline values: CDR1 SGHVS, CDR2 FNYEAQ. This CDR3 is CASSLVGGAGGDEQYF. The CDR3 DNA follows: TGTGCCAGCAGCTTAGTCGGAGGCGCCGGCGGGGACGAGCAGTACTTC. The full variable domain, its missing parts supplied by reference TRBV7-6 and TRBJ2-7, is GAGVSQSPRYKVTKRGQDVALRCDPISGHVSLYWYRQALGQGPEFLTYFNYEAQQDKSGLPNDRFSAERPEGSISTLTIQRTEQRDSAMYRCASSLVGGAGGDEQYFGPGTRLTVT.

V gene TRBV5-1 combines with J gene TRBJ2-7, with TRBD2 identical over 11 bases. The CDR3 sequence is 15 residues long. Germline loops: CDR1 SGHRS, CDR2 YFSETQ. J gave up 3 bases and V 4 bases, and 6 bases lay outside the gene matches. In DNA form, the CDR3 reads TGCGCCAGCAGCCCAACTAGCGGGGGATTCTACGAGCAGTACTTC. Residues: CASSPTSGGFYEQYF. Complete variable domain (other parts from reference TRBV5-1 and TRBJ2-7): KAGVTQTPRYLIKTRGQQVTLSCSPISGHRSVSWYQQTPGQGLQFLFEYFSETQRNKGNFPGRFSGRQFSNSRSEMNVSTLELGDSALYLCASSPTSGGFYEQYFGPGTRLTVT.

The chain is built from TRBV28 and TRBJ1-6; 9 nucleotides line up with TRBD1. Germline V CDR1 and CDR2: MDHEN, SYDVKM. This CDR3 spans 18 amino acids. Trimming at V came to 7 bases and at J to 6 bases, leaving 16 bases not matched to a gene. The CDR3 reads CASTKTGGEGYGNSPLHF. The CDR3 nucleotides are TGTGCCAGCACCAAAACAGGGGGCGAGGGATACGGTAATTCACCCCTCCACTTT.

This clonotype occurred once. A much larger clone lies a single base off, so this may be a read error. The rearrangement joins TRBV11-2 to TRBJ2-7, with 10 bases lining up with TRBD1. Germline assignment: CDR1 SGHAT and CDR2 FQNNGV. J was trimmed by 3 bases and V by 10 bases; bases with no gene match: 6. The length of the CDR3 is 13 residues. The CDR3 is CATPGTGVYEQYF. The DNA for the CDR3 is TGTGCCACACCCGGGACAGGGGTCTACGAGCAGTACTTC.

The CDR3 DNA sequence: TGTGCCAGCCGGGAGGGTAGGCCCTATAGCAATCAGCCCCAGCATTTT. It is translated as CASREGRPYSNQPQHF. This chain joins TRBV6-2 or TRBV6-3 and TRBJ1-5; D not resolved. The germline V gene encodes CDR1 MNHEY and CDR2 SVGEGT. The CDR3 covers 16 residues. Trimming stripped 8 bases from V and 0 bases from J, with 17 bases between.

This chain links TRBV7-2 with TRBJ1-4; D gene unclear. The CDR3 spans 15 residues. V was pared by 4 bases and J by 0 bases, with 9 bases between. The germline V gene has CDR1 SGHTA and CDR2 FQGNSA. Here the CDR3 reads CASSSWGTTNEKLFF. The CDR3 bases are TGTGCCAGCAGCTCCTGGGGAACAACTAATGAAAAACTGTTTTTT.

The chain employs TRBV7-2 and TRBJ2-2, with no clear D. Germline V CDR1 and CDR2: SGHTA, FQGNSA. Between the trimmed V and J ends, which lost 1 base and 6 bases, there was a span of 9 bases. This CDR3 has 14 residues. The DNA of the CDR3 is TGTGCCAGCAGCTTAGAAATCAAGGCCGGGGAGCTGTTTTTT. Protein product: CASSLEIKAGELFF.

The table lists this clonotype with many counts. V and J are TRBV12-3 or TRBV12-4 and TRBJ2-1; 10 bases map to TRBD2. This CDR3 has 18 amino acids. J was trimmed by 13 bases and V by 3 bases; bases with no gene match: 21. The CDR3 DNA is TGTGCCAGCAGTTTTGCGGCTAGCGGGGGTCCTACAATGAGTTCCCAGTTCTTC. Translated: CASSFAASGGPTMSSQFF.

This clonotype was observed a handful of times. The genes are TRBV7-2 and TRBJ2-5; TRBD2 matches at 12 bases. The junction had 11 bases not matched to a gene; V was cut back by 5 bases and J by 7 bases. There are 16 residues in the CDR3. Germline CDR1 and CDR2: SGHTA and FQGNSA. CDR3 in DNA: TGTGCCAGCAGCACCTGGACTAGCGGGGCTGTTTCGACCCAGTACTTC. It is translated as CASSTWTSGAVSTQYF.